This entry lists 27 T cell receptor beta chains sequenced from one sample in a study of cytomegalovirus exposure and HLA in healthy donors. Primers included in the PCR were 60 Vbeta and 13 Jbeta primers. Here immunoSEQ multiplex PCR was the method, and the copy in TCRdb shows in-frame clones only, minus some. The sample lists under 170,000 clones, 75% to 85% occurring once. The specimen sequenced was PBMCs. The receptor set was obtained from a man in his fifties in good health and CMV-seropositive.

The chain has TRBV5-1 and TRBJ2-1; D is possibly TRBD1 (5 bases). CDR1 is SGHRS, CDR2 YFSETQ, per germline. The CDR3 runs 15 residues. V dropped 0 bases and J dropped 2 bases, with 9 bases sitting between them. CDR3 loop: CASSLEAGPYNEQFF. For the CDR3, the DNA is TGCGCCAGCAGCTTGGAAGCAGGGCCCTACAATGAGCAGTTCTTC. Full variable domain (outside the CDR3, taken from reference TRBV5-1 and TRBJ2-1): KAGVTQTPRYLIKTRGQQVTLSCSPISGHRSVSWYQQTPGQGLQFLFEYFSETQRNKGNFPGRFSGRQFSNSRSEMNVSTLELGDSALYLCASSLEAGPYNEQFFGPGTRLTVL.

This clone turned up a few times. The rearrangement joins TRBV7-6 to TRBJ1-5; possibly TRBD1 for D (6 bases). Germline CDR1 reads SGHVS; CDR2 reads FNYEAQ. With 5 bases removed from V and 5 bases from J, the gap between germline ends came to 16 bases. The CDR3 loop spans 15 amino acids. In DNA form, the CDR3 reads TGTGCCAGCAGCCCCCGGAACAGGGAAGATCAGCCCCAGCATTTT. This gives the protein CASSPRNREDQPQHF. The variable domain in full, with the rest retrieved from reference TRBV7-6 and TRBJ1-5, is GAGVSQSPRYKVTKRGQDVALRCDPISGHVSLYWYRQALGQGPEFLTYFNYEAQQDKSGLPNDRFSAERPEGSISTLTIQRTEQRDSAMYRCASSPRNREDQPQHFGDGTRLSIL.

This clone was recorded once. V is TRBV21-1 and J is TRBJ1-2; the tabulated D call, TRBD1, remains unverified against the DNA. TRBV21-1 is classified as a pseudogene. The CDR3 has 15 residues. CDR3 sequence (DNA): TGTGCCAGCAGCAAAGGAGGGGGATTTCACTATGGCTACACCTTC. The encoded protein is CASSKGGGFHYGYTF.

The chain combines TRBV29-1 with TRBJ1-1; 7 bases align to TRBD1. Looked up from germline, CDR1 is SQVTM and CDR2 is ANQGSEA. V shed 1 base and J 0 bases; nucleotides not matched to a gene: 2. CDR3 size: 14 residues. CDR3 residues: CSVEGTGMNTEAFF. DNA of the CDR3: TGCAGCGTTGAAGGGACAGGAATGAACACTGAAGCTTTCTTT.

There are a few counts of this clone. The chain joins TRBV15 to TRBJ2-2, with a weak D call TRBD1 (7 bases). Germline V CDR1 and CDR2: LNHNV, YYDKDF (reference sequence). The CDR3 contains 15 residues. The V end was cut by 3 bases, the J end by 5 bases, with 13 bases between. The DNA of the CDR3 is TGTGCCACCAGCAGGGGGGGACAGAAGACCGGGGAGCTGTTTTTT. As protein: CATSRGGQKTGELFF.

The chain couples TRBV5-6 to TRBJ1-2; D might be TRBD1 (5 bases). The V gene's germline CDR1 is SGHDT and CDR2 YYEEEE. Trimming stripped 4 bases from V and 4 bases from J, with 17 bases between. This CDR3 contains 15 residues. The CDR3 region has the DNA TGTGCCAGCAGCCCGGATGTCGGGGGGGGCTATGGCTACACCTTC. It is translated as CASSPDVGGGYGYTF.

The chain has TRBV28 and TRBJ2-1, with 8 bases aligning to TRBD1. CDR3 length equals 15 residues. V was clipped by 5 bases and J by 3 bases; unmatched bases: 6. Per the germline V gene, CDR1 is MDHEN and CDR2 is SYDVKM. The CDR3 DNA reads TGTGCCAGCAGTGGGGCAGGGGGCTTCTACAATGAGCAGTTCTTC. Its protein product is CASSGAGGFYNEQFF. Full variable domain (rest looked up from reference TRBV28 and TRBJ2-1): DVKVTQSSRYLVKRTGEKVFLECVQDMDHENMFWYRQDPGLGLRLIYFSYDVKMKEKGDIPEGYSVSREKKERFSLILESASTNQTSMYLCASSGAGGFYNEQFFGPGTRLTVL.

This chain joins TRBV6-5 and TRBJ2-7, with 8 nucleotides matching TRBD1. The CDR3 spans 14 residues. Germline lookup yields CDR1 MNHEY and CDR2 SVGAGI. Germline trimming cut 5 bases from V and 2 bases from J; bases unmatched to any gene: 5. The CDR3 DNA follows: TGTGCCAGCAGTCAGGACAGGGAAGCCTACGAGCAGTACTTC. It encodes CASSQDREAYEQYF.

J is TRBJ2-5 and V is TRBV6-1; 8 bases agree with TRBD2. Judging by the DNA end, TRBJ2-7 fits better; the J call may be wrong. This CDR3 comprises 13 residues. CDR1 MNHNS and CDR2 SASEGT come from the germline V gene. CDR3: CASSPREGYEQYF. The CDR3 bases are TGTGCCAGCAGCCCTCGGGAGGGCTACGAGCAGTACTTC.

Only a few counts were recorded for this clone. The gene calls are TRBV6-5 and TRBJ2-2, with 8 bases lining up with TRBD1. Germline loops: CDR1 MNHEY, CDR2 SVGAGI. The CDR3 totals 14 residues. The J segment lost 5 bases and the V segment lost 4 bases, leaving 3 bases of the junction unmatched. In nucleotides, the CDR3 is TGTGCCAGCAGTTGGACAGGGCATACCGGGGAGCTGTTTTTT. Translation: CASSWTGHTGELFF.

In DNA form, the CDR3 reads TGCGCCAGCAGCGGGGCAACAGGTAGCACCGGGGAGCTGTTTTTT. It encodes CASSGATGSTGELFF. The genes are TRBV5-1 and TRBJ2-2, with a weak D call TRBD1 (5 bases). V was clipped by 4 bases and J by 4 bases, with 14 bases between them. CDR3 size: 15 residues. CDR1 and CDR2 (germline): SGHRS, YFSETQ. Variable domain in full (rest from reference TRBV5-1 and TRBJ2-2): KAGVTQTPRYLIKTRGQQVTLSCSPISGHRSVSWYQQTPGQGLQFLFEYFSETQRNKGNFPGRFSGRQFSNSRSEMNVSTLELGDSALYLCASSGATGSTGELFFGEGSRLTVL.

The genes are TRBV18 and TRBJ2-7; 8 bases agree with TRBD1. With V trimmed by 4 bases and J by 0 bases, 5 bases remained unmatched. This CDR3 spans 15 amino acids. The germline CDR1 and CDR2 sequences are KGHSH and LQKENI. The CDR3 here is CASSLTGGLSYEQYF. Written as DNA, the CDR3 is TGTGCCAGCTCACTCACAGGGGGTCTCTCCTACGAGCAGTACTTC.

The chain carries TRBV6-7 and TRBJ1-5; no reliable D call. TRBV6-7 is known as an ORF, though its function is uncertain. The V end lost 0 bases, the J end lost 3 bases, and 9 bases lay between the germline ends. The CDR3 spans 15 residues. CDR3 nucleotides: TGTGCCAGCAGTTACTCATCCGGGGTCAATCAGCCCCAGCATTTT. It encodes CASSYSSGVNQPQHF.

The J gene is TRBJ2-2, the V gene TRBV9, with unresolved D. CDR3 length equals 14 residues. Between the trimmed V and J ends, which lost 3 bases and 5 bases, there was a span of 11 bases. Germline values: CDR1 SGDLS, CDR2 YYNGEE. CDR3 loop: CASSASFGTGELFF. The CDR3 nucleotides read TGTGCCAGCAGCGCTTCCTTCGGGACCGGGGAGCTGTTTTTT.

This clone was counted between two and nine times. This chain uses TRBV9 with TRBJ2-5; tentative D call: TRBD1 (5 bases). Germline loops: CDR1 SGDLS, CDR2 YYNGEE. This CDR3 is built from 16 residues. Trimming removed 0 bases at V and 2 bases at J, with 14 bases between. The CDR3: CASSVEGWNRQETQYF. CDR3 nucleotide sequence: TGTGCCAGCAGCGTAGAAGGATGGAACAGGCAAGAGACCCAGTACTTC.

The genes are TRBV5-5 and TRBJ2-5; the match to TRBD2 covers 7 bases. CDR3 length equals 17 residues. V was pared by 3 bases and J by 5 bases, with 16 bases of the junction left unmatched. The germline V gene encodes CDR1 SGHKS and CDR2 YYEKEE (reference sequence). CDR3 DNA: TGTGCCAGCAGCTCCCGGCCCCGACAGCGGGATATGGAGACCCAGTACTTC. Translating it yields CASSSRPRQRDMETQYF.

The V and J genes are TRBV18 and TRBJ2-1; D perhaps matches TRBD2 (5 bases). Trimming cost V 5 bases and J 5 bases, with 13 bases left between them. CDR1 is KGHSH, CDR2 LQKENI, per germline. This CDR3 is 14 amino acids long. As DNA, the CDR3 is TGTGCCAGCTCATTGTTAGCGAGAAACAATGAGCAGTTCTTC. The encoded protein is CASSLLARNNEQFF.

The chain links TRBV4-1 to TRBJ1-3; D is perhaps TRBD1 (5 bases). Germline V CDR1 and CDR2: MGHRA, YSYEKL. The CDR3 spans 17 residues. Trimming pared 1 base from V and 0 bases from J, leaving 13 bases between. The CDR3 spells CASSQGLGADSGNTIYF. CDR3 coding DNA: TGCGCCAGCAGCCAAGGCTTAGGGGCTGACTCTGGAAACACCATATATTTT.

For the CDR3, the DNA is TGCGCCAGCAGCTTTCAGCGGGAGGGCCCAGATACGCAGTATTTT. This gives the protein CASSFQREGPDTQYF. The chain carries TRBV5-1 and TRBJ2-3; 10 bases agree with TRBD2. Germline-derived CDR1 and CDR2 are SGHRS and YFSETQ. This CDR3 region has 15 residues. The V and J ends lost 2 bases and 4 bases, in that order; junction bases with no gene match: 4.

The chain employs TRBV28 and TRBJ2-5, with 8 nucleotides matching TRBD1. This CDR3 region has 12 residues. V lost 7 bases and J lost 4; bases outside the gene matches: 2. Germline V gives CDR1 MDHEN, CDR2 SYDVKM. The CDR3 sequence is CASTQGGETQYF. DNA of the CDR3: TGTGCCAGCACACAGGGGGGAGAGACCCAGTACTTC. The full variable domain, its missing parts supplied by reference TRBV28 and TRBJ2-5, is DVKVTQSSRYLVKRTGEKVFLECVQDMDHENMFWYRQDPGLGLRLIYFSYDVKMKEKGDIPEGYSVSREKKERFSLILESASTNQTSMYLCASTQGGETQYFGPGTRLLVL.

This chain joins TRBV10-3 and TRBJ2-3, with TRBD1 identical over 8 bases. V was pared by 2 bases and J by 4 bases, with 2 bases of the junction left unmatched. The V gene's germline CDR1 is ENHRY and CDR2 SYGVKD. The CDR3 spans 14 residues. The DNA for the CDR3 is TGTGCCATCAGTGAGGACAGGGGCCCAGATACGCAGTATTTT. It encodes CAISEDRGPDTQYF.

J is TRBJ1-1 and V is TRBV25-1; D ambiguous. This CDR3 has 11 residues. V dropped 8 bases and J dropped 4 bases, with 8 bases sitting between them. Germline lookup yields CDR1 MGHDK and CDR2 SYGVNS. In nucleotides, the CDR3 is TGTGCCAGCCCCCTCCCCACTGAAGCTTTCTTT. Residues: CASPLPTEAFF.

The DNA of the CDR3 is TGTGCCAGCAGTCAACGGACAGGGTTTGTATCGGACACTGAAGCTTTCTTT. As protein: CASSQRTGFVSDTEAFF. J is TRBJ1-1 and V is TRBV27, with 8 bases fitting TRBD1. The germline CDR1 and CDR2 sequences are MNHEY and SMNVEV (reference sequence). This CDR3 contains 17 residues. V trimming: 5 bases; J trimming: 3 bases; junction bases outside the gene matches: 14.

This clone was picked up a small number of times. The chain combines TRBV6-1 with TRBJ2-7, with 8 positions matching TRBD1. V was clipped by 3 bases and J by 7 bases; unmatched bases: 8. The V gene's germline CDR1 is MNHNS and CDR2 SASEGT. CDR3 length equals 14 residues. The CDR3 spells CASSDGQGAEEQYF. The CDR3 coding sequence is TGTGCCAGCAGTGATGGCCAGGGGGCTGAGGAGCAGTACTTC.

V and J are TRBV1 and TRBJ2-1; the DNA was not used to check the table's D call, TRBD2. TRBV1 is reported as a pseudogene. The CDR3 is made up of 18 amino acids. DNA for the CDR3: TGCACCAGCAGCCAAGAAAAGGGCGGGAGAGTCTCCTACAATGAGCAGTTCTTC. Residues: CTSSQEKGGRVSYNEQFF.

The V gene is TRBV19, the J gene TRBJ2-7; 8 bases match TRBD2. CDR3 length: 13 amino acids. Germline V gives CDR1 LNHDA, CDR2 SQIVND (reference sequence). J gave up 7 bases and V 6 bases, and 8 bases lay outside the gene matches. The CDR3 bases are TGTGCCAGTAGCGGGAGGGGCCCGAGGGAGCAGTACTTC. Protein: CASSGRGPREQYF.

The V call is TRBV28, the J call TRBJ2-5; 10 nucleotides line up with TRBD2. In germline, CDR1 is MDHEN, CDR2 SYDVKM. The CDR3 totals 14 residues. V lost 6 bases and J lost 5; bases outside the gene matches: 6. The CDR3 region is CASREGLALETQYF. Here the CDR3 DNA reads TGTGCCAGCAGAGAGGGACTAGCGTTGGAGACCCAGTACTTC.